The TCR beta chain described here comes from a study of T cells and Merkel cell carcinoma outcomes. Findings and caveats of the study: In Merkel cell carcinoma, repertoire and T-cell density reportedly predicted outcomes.

J lost 6 bases, V lost 7 bases, and 10 bases had no gene match. CDR1 and CDR2 (germline): MDHEN, SYDVKM. The CDR3 consists of 14 residues. Repertoires were generated with immunoSEQ multiplex PCR, while TCRdb's copy carries only in-frame clones and drops some. The profile shows roughly 15,000 clones, approximately 80% of them singletons. In regard to this clone: Antigen specificity is unknown.

The clonotype comes from a human donor with Merkel cell carcinoma. The chain uses TRBV28 and TRBJ2-7, with 9 positions matching TRBD1. Sequencing was carried out using tumor tissue from Merkel cell carcinoma. The CDR3 nucleotides are TGTGCCAGCAACACCTGGGACAGGGCTTCCGAGCAGTACTTC. It specifies CASNTWDRASEQYF.